One and the same sample provided the 22 T cell receptor beta chains below, sequenced in a study of cytomegalovirus exposure and HLA in healthy donors. The PCR employed 60 Vbeta primers together with 13 Jbeta primers. Repertoires were generated with immunoSEQ multiplex PCR, while TCRdb's copy carries only in-frame clones and drops some. Of tens of thousands of clones in the sample, approximately 79% are singletons; the top ten hold 2.7%. The sample consisted of PBMCs. The source is a man aged 30-40 years in good health and CMV-seronegative.

The rearrangement links TRBV28 to TRBJ1-1; 8 bases line up with TRBD1. The CDR3 has 15 amino acids. The V gene's germline CDR1 is MDHEN and CDR2 SYDVKM. Germline trimming cut 5 bases from V and 0 bases from J; bases unmatched to any gene: 5. CDR3 sequence reads: CASSRSTGVNTEAFF. The CDR3 nucleotides are TGTGCCAGCAGTCGGTCGACAGGGGTGAACACTGAAGCTTTCTTT. The complete variable domain, with remaining parts taken from reference TRBV28 and TRBJ1-1, reads DVKVTQSSRYLVKRTGEKVFLECVQDMDHENMFWYRQDPGLGLRLIYFSYDVKMKEKGDIPEGYSVSREKKERFSLILESASTNQTSMYLCASSRSTGVNTEAFFGQGTRLTVV.

The sample holds one count of this clone. V gene TRBV4-3 combines with J gene TRBJ1-5; D is possibly TRBD1 (5 bases). From germline, CDR1 is LGHNA and CDR2 YSLEER. The CDR3 contains 14 residues. Trimming took 3 bases from V and 3 from J, leaving 9 bases between them. The CDR3 sequence: CASSQGGYNQPQHF. The CDR3 DNA reads TGCGCCAGCAGCCAGGGGGGATACAATCAGCCCCAGCATTTT.

The V and J genes are TRBV7-2 and TRBJ2-5; TRBD1 matches at 9 bases. CDR1 and CDR2 (germline): SGHTA, FQGNSA. Trimming removed 4 bases from V and 11 bases from J; junction bases left unmatched: 11. This CDR3 region has 14 residues. The CDR3 DNA follows: TGTGCCAGCAGCTCCACAACAGGGGGCTGGGAGCAGTACTTC. This gives the protein CASSSTTGGWEQYF.

The chain links TRBV9 to TRBJ1-4; D is uncertain. The V gene lost 0 bases and the J gene lost 8 bases, with 11 bases spanning the gap. Germline CDR1 and CDR2: SGDLS and YYNGEE. The CDR3 consists of 14 residues. The CDR3 here is CASSVEGSGEKLFF. As DNA, the CDR3 is TGTGCCAGCAGCGTAGAAGGTTCGGGGGAAAAACTGTTTTTT.

J is TRBJ1-6 and V is TRBV6-5; tentatively, D is TRBD1 (6 bases). From germline, CDR1 is MNHEY and CDR2 SVGAGI. V shed 5 bases and J shed 13 bases, with 18 bases lying between them. This CDR3 spans 14 amino acids. The CDR3 sequence is CASSKERGRGPLHF. The CDR3 nucleotides are TGTGCCAGCAGTAAGGAAAGGGGAAGGGGGCCCCTCCACTTT.

To note about this clone: Different DNA sequences within this sample yield the same CDR3. V and J are TRBV27 and TRBJ1-1; 7 bases line up with TRBD1. V was clipped by 4 bases and J by 4 bases; unmatched bases: 3. CDR1 MNHEY and CDR2 SMNVEV come from the germline V gene (reference sequence). CDR3 size: 13 residues. CDR3 region: CASSSGQTTEAFF. The CDR3 DNA sequence: TGTGCCAGCAGTTCGGGACAGACCACTGAAGCTTTCTTT.

This chain links TRBV19 with TRBJ1-4; D unresolved. The ends were cut back, 3 bases at V and 6 bases at J, with 11 bases in the middle. The CDR3 has 14 residues. Germline V lookup: CDR1 LNHDA, CDR2 SQIVND (reference sequence). CDR3 amino acids: CASSMSVSDEKLFF. The DNA of the CDR3 is TGTGCCAGTAGTATGAGCGTCAGCGATGAAAAACTGTTTTTT.

The chain employs TRBV5-1 and TRBJ1-1; no firm D call. The V and J ends lost 1 base and 5 bases respectively, with 15 bases between them. Germline V gives CDR1 SGHRS, CDR2 YFSETQ. This CDR3 has 15 amino acids. The CDR3 spells CASSLNDASGTEAFF. As DNA, the CDR3 is TGCGCCAGCAGCTTGAACGATGCTAGTGGTACTGAAGCTTTCTTT.

This clone was seen once. The V call is TRBV9, the J call TRBJ2-3, with D perhaps matching TRBD2 (6 bases). This CDR3 is built from 15 residues. Germline CDR1 is SGDLS and CDR2 is YYNGEE. V was pared by 4 bases and J by 6 bases, with 18 bases between. CDR3 residues: CASSPRTQGRDTQYF. The CDR3 nucleotides are TGTGCCAGCAGCCCCCGGACACAAGGGAGGGATACGCAGTATTTT.

V gene TRBV27 combines with J gene TRBJ2-7; D gene ambiguous. Germline CDR1 is MNHEY and CDR2 is SMNVEV (reference sequence). V lost 4 bases and J lost 1, with 14 bases in between. The CDR3 covers 15 residues. The CDR3: CASSSETSYSYEQYF. The CDR3 coding sequence is TGTGCCAGCAGTTCCGAAACTTCATATTCCTACGAGCAGTACTTC.

The chain links TRBV14 to TRBJ2-3, with 11 bases that match TRBD2. The CDR3 totals 16 residues. The ends lost 4 bases at V and 5 bases at J; junction bases unmatched: 8. From germline, CDR1 is SGHDN and CDR2 FVKESK. CDR3 residues: CASSRHSGGAEDTQYF. CDR3 DNA sequence: TGTGCCAGCAGCCGACATAGCGGGGGGGCTGAAGATACGCAGTATTTT.

The V and J genes are TRBV5-8 and TRBJ1-1, with D unclear. This CDR3 region has 13 residues. V was pared by 5 bases and J by 4 bases, with 12 bases between. The V gene's germline CDR1 is SGHTS and CDR2 YDEGEE. CDR3 DNA sequence: TGTGCCAGCAGTCCCGACACGGTCACTGAAGCTTTCTTT. It specifies CASSPDTVTEAFF.

The V call is TRBV27, the J call TRBJ1-2; unclear D gene. The CDR3 extends over 13 amino acids. CDR1 and CDR2 (germline): MNHEY, SMNVEV (reference sequence). Trimming left V 5 bases short and J 6 bases short, with 13 bases between. The CDR3 nucleotides read TGTGCCAGCAGTATCGGGAGGGCGAATGGCTACACCTTC. It yields the protein CASSIGRANGYTF.

CDR3 sequence (DNA): TGTGCCAGCAGTGAGGGCTCCTACAATGAGCAGTTCTTC. It translates to CASSEGSYNEQFF. The chain employs TRBV11-3 and TRBJ2-1, with TRBD2 as a possible D gene (5 bases). CDR1 SGHNT and CDR2 YENEEA come from the germline V gene. CDR3 length equals 13 residues. V lost 6 bases and J lost 0, with 6 bases in between.

This clone was seen a single time. This rearrangement joins TRBV29-1 to TRBJ1-1; TRBD1 matches 7 bases. Germline values: CDR1 SQVTM, CDR2 ANQGSEA. The CDR3 is 12 residues long. J was trimmed by 3 bases and V by 5 bases; bases with no gene match: 3. The CDR3 spells CSVIGQDTEAFF. The CDR3 DNA is TGCAGCGTTATTGGACAGGACACTGAAGCTTTCTTT.

V gene TRBV5-1 combines with J gene TRBJ1-6; 11 nucleotides align to TRBD1. V gave up 4 bases and J gave up 9 bases; unmatched junction bases: 3. CDR3 length: 14 residues. Germline assignment: CDR1 SGHRS and CDR2 YFSETQ. The CDR3: CASSPGTGGSPLHF. CDR3 DNA sequence: TGCGCCAGCAGCCCCGGGACAGGGGGTTCACCCCTCCACTTT.

The J gene is TRBJ1-1, the V gene TRBV29-1, with D possibly matching TRBD1 (6 bases). The CDR3 has 10 residues. In germline, CDR1 is SQVTM, CDR2 ANQGSEA. V dropped 3 bases and J dropped 11 bases, with 10 bases sitting between them. The CDR3 nucleotides read TGCAGCGTTGATTTTAGGGGGGCTTTCTTT. As protein: CSVDFRGAFF.

The gene calls are TRBV28 and TRBJ2-1; 9 bases are a match to TRBD1. The CDR3 is made up of 15 amino acids. Germline V lookup: CDR1 MDHEN, CDR2 SYDVKM. Trimming cost V 7 bases and J 9 bases; bases outside gene matches: 13. CDR3 nucleotides: TGTGCCAGCACCCTTTGGGGACAGGGATGGGGTGAGCAGTTCTTC. This gives the protein CASTLWGQGWGEQFF.

The rearrangement uses TRBV21-1 and TRBJ2-7; TRBD1 is taken as the D call from the table, unchecked against the DNA. TRBV21-1 is a documented pseudogene. CDR3 size: 15 residues. The CDR3: CASSKGGTGWYEQYF. CDR3 nucleotides: TGTGCCAGCAGCAAAGGGGGGACAGGGTGGTACGAGCAGTACTTC.

This CDR3 is CASSVLGQGDYEQYF. The DNA for the CDR3 is TGTGCCAGCAGCGTACTTGGACAGGGGGACTACGAGCAGTACTTC. V gene TRBV9 combines with J gene TRBJ2-7, with 10 bases matching TRBD1. The CDR3 length is 15 residues. Trimming removed 1 base from V and 3 bases from J; junction bases left unmatched: 4. CDR1 is SGDLS and CDR2 is YYNGEE in the germline V gene.

Details on this clone: One junction end disagrees with the germline gene, perhaps due to a read error. The chain uses TRBV9 and TRBJ1-2, with D unresolved. The length of the CDR3 is 13 residues. The V gene's germline CDR1 is SGDLS and CDR2 YYNGEE. The CDR3 coding sequence is TGTGCCAGCAGCGCCTGGCAGGACTATGGCCACACCTTC. Protein sequence: CASSAWQDYGHTF.

V and J are TRBV5-1 and TRBJ1-2; TRBD1 matches at 9 bases. This CDR3 contains 14 residues. The germline V gene has CDR1 SGHRS and CDR2 YFSETQ. V was pared by 3 bases and J by 4 bases, with 4 bases of the junction left unmatched. The CDR3, as DNA: TGCGCCAGCAGCTCACAGGGGGCTCCCTATGGCTACACCTTC. Its protein is CASSSQGAPYGYTF. Looking up the rest from reference TRBV5-1 and TRBJ1-2 gives the full variable domain: KAGVTQTPRYLIKTRGQQVTLSCSPISGHRSVSWYQQTPGQGLQFLFEYFSETQRNKGNFPGRFSGRQFSNSRSEMNVSTLELGDSALYLCASSSQGAPYGYTFGSGTRLTVV.